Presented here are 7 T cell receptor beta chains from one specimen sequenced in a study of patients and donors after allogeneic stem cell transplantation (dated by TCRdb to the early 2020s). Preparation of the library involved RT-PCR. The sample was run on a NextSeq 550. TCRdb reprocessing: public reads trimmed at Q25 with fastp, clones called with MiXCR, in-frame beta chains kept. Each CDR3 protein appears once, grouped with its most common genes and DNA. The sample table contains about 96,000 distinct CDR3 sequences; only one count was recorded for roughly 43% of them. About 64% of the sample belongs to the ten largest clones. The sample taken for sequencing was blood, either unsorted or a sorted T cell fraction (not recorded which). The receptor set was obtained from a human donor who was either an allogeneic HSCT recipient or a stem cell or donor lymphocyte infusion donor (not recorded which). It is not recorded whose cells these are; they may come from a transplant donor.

The CDR3: CASSYFPGYEQYF. The DNA of the CDR3 is TGTGCCAGCAGTTACTTCCCTGGTTACGAGCAGTACTTC. V usage is TRBV6-6 and J usage is TRBJ2-7; D call uncertain. Deletions cut 1 base from V and 4 bases from J, with 8 bases between. CDR1 MNHNY and CDR2 SVGAGI come from the germline V gene (reference sequence). The CDR3 length is 13 residues.

The DNA for the CDR3 is TGCGCCAGCAGCCAAGAGAGCGACAGGGCTGGAAACACCATATATTTT. The encoded protein is CASSQESDRAGNTIYF. J is TRBJ1-3 and V is TRBV4-3, with 7 bases aligning to TRBD1. This CDR3 has 16 residues. J lost 2 bases, V lost 0 bases, and 4 bases had no gene match. Germline V gene data show CDR1 as LGHNA and CDR2 as YSLEER.

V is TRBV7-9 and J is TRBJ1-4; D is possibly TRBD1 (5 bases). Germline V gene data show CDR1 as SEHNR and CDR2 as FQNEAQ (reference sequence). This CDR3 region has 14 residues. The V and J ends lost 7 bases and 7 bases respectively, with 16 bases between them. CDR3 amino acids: CASIGGRPIEKLFF. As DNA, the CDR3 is TGTGCCAGCATTGGGGGGAGGCCAATTGAAAAACTGTTTTTT.

CDR3 protein: CASSLGTDQNYGYTF. As DNA, the CDR3 is TGCGCCAGCAGCTTGGGGACAGACCAAAACTATGGCTACACCTTC. This sequence joins TRBV5-1 and TRBJ1-2; D possibly corresponds to TRBD1 (6 bases). Per the germline V gene, CDR1 is SGHRS and CDR2 is YFSETQ. CDR3 length: 15 amino acids. Trimming stripped 0 bases from V and 2 bases from J, with 11 bases between.

CDR3 in amino acids: CASMMAANQPQHF. The CDR3 region has the DNA TGTGCCAGCATGATGGCCGCAAATCAGCCCCAGCATTTT. V is TRBV12-3 or TRBV12-4 and J is TRBJ1-5; D call uncertain. V was cut by 7 bases and J by 4 bases, with 11 bases left in between. CDR3 length: 13 residues.

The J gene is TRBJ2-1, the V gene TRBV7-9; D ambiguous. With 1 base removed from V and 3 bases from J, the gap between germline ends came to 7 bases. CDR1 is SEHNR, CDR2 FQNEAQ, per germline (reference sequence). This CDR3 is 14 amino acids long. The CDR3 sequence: CASSLEPSYNEQFF. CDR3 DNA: TGTGCCAGCAGCTTAGAACCCAGCTACAATGAGCAGTTCTTC.

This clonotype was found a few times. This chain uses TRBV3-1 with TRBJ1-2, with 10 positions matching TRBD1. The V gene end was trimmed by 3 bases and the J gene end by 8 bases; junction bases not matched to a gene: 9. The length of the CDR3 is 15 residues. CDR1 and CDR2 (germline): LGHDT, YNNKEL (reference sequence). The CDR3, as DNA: TGTGCCAGCAGCCATGAAAGACAGGGGGCGCCGGGCTACACCTTC. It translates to CASSHERQGAPGYTF.